The present T cell receptor (beta chain) was sequenced within a study of T cell responses to AZD1222 COVID-19 vaccine. Study-wide context: Whether given at about 4 or about 12 weeks, second doses were pooled.

This CDR3 has 13 amino acids. Germline V lookup: CDR1 LGHNA, CDR2 YSLEER. The V gene lost 0 bases and the J gene lost 7 bases, with 6 bases spanning the gap. Assay used: immunoSEQ multiplex PCR; TCRdb lists only in-frame clones, some missing. The table shows about 150,000 clones, with 90% occurring only once. The source material was peripheral blood, sampled on day 0 of AZD1222 vaccination. The rearrangement links TRBV4-3 to TRBJ2-2; no clear D gene. The sequence was collected from an adult in good health. In nucleotides, the CDR3 is TGCGCCAGCAGCCAAGATTATATCGGGGAGCTGTTTTTT. Translating it yields CASSQDYIGELFF.